Listed below are T cell receptor beta chains from one sample, sequenced in a study of chemoradiotherapy in HPV16-positive cancers. Clones were read by immunoSEQ multiplex PCR, and TCRdb kept only the in-frame ones, dropping some. This sample yields about 15,000 clones, of which around four fifths are seen a single time; roughly 1.3% belongs to the top ten. This specimen was taken from a patient who underwent chemoradiotherapy. Source of these receptors: a human donor with HPV-associated anogenital cancer. Each CDR3 is given with its conserved first and last residue. A D gene is named only where the DNA matches it firmly. Where a row states a size, it is once, few, many or the class of an expanded clone; other rows omit it.

NA,NA,TRBV18,TRBJ1-2,CASSPGPGYGYTF,TGTGCCAGCTCACCAGGTCCAGGGTATGGCTACACCTTC
NA,NA,TRBV19,TRBJ2-4,CASSIGGLNIQYF,TGTGCCAGTAGTATCGGGGGTTTAAACATTCAGTACTTC
NA,NA,TRBV27,TRBJ1-6,CASSIDRDGSSYNSPLHF,TGTGCCAGCAGTATCGACCGGGACGGGAGCTCCTATAATTCACCCCTCCACTTT
NA,NA,TRBV19,TRBJ2-1,CASSIEVWQFF,TGTGCCAGTAGTATAGAGGTGTGGCAGTTCTTC
NA,NA,TRBV7-9,TRBJ1-6,CASSLEGGIYSYNSPLHF,TGTGCCAGCAGCTTGGAGGGAGGAATTTACTCCTATAATTCACCCCTCCACTTT
NA,few,TRBV27,TRBJ2-2,CASSSYQNTGELFF,TGTGCCAGCAGTTCCTATCAGAACACCGGGGAGCTGTTTTTT
NA,NA,TRBV19,TRBJ1-5,CASSIEVRGRNQPQHF,TGTGCCAGTAGTATAGAGGTAAGGGGACGCAATCAGCCCCAGCATTTT
NA,NA,TRBV9,TRBJ1-4,CASSVGSPNEKLFF,TGTGCCAGCAGCGTGGGCTCGCCGAATGAAAAACTGTTTTTT
NA,few,TRBV6-5,TRBJ1-3,CASSYSTGNTIYF,TGTGCCAGCAGTTACTCGACCGGAAACACCATATATTTT
TRBD1,NA,TRBV6-5,TRBJ2-7,CASSSGTGIEQYF,TGTGCCAGCAGTTCCGGGACAGGGATCGAGCAGTACTTC
NA,NA,TRBV6-1,TRBJ1-1,CASSEAWGNTEAFF,TGTGCCAGCAGTGAAGCCTGGGGAAACACTGAAGCTTTCTTT
NA,NA,TRBV13,TRBJ1-4,CASSLGGGEKLFF,TGTGCCAGCAGCCTCGGGGGCGGTGAAAAACTGTTTTTT
NA,NA,TRBV9,TRBJ1-1,CASGSGSKNTEAFF,TGTGCCAGCGGTTCAGGGAGTAAGAACACTGAAGCTTTCTTT
NA,NA,TRBV19,TRBJ1-5,CASSKGGRIQPQHF,TGTGCCAGTAGTAAGGGGGGACGGATCCAGCCCCAGCATTTT
NA,few,TRBV11-2,TRBJ1-4,CASSTTYGYNEKLFF,TGTGCCAGCAGCACAACTTACGGGTATAATGAAAAACTGTTTTTT
TRBD2,NA,TRBV9,TRBJ2-5,CASSPGLAGGREETQYF,TGTGCCAGCAGCCCTGGACTAGCGGGGGGGCGAGAAGAGACCCAGTACTTC
NA,NA,TRBV9,TRBJ1-1,CASSVSPQITNTEAFF,TGTGCCAGCAGCGTCTCCCCGCAGATAACAAACACTGAAGCTTTCTTT
NA,NA,TRBV6-1,TRBJ2-7,CASSTRGHEQYF,TGTGCCAGCAGTACAAGAGGGCACGAGCAGTACTTC
NA,NA,TRBV7-3,TRBJ2-2,CASSLHAGELFF,TGTGCCAGCAGCCTACACGCCGGGGAGCTGTTTTTT
NA,NA,TRBV28,TRBJ1-6,CASSVRFRSSYNSPLHF,TGTGCCAGCAGTGTTAGATTCCGAAGCTCCTATAATTCACCCCTCCACTTT
NA,NA,TRBV5-5,TRBJ1-4,CASSLWGAGGSEKLFF,TGTGCCAGCAGCTTGTGGGGGGCTGGGGGCAGTGAAAAACTGTTTTTT
NA,NA,TRBV5-6,TRBJ1-6,CASSSFSGFLHF,TGTGCCAGCAGCTCCTTCTCGGGATTCCTCCACTTT
TRBD2,NA,TRBV4-1,TRBJ2-7,CASSHFIGGVSYEQYF,TGCGCCAGCAGCCACTTTATCGGGGGGGTCTCCTACGAGCAGTACTTC
NA,NA,TRBV5-4,TRBJ2-2,CASSRLGDTGELFF,TGTGCCAGCAGCAGACTAGGGGACACCGGGGAGCTGTTTTTT
NA,NA,TRBV13,TRBJ1-1,CASSLEGNTEAFF,TGTGCCAGCAGCTTAGAAGGGAACACTGAAGCTTTCTTT
NA,once,TRBV11-3,TRBJ1-1,CASSPRFYTEAFF,TGTGCCAGCAGCCCCAGGTTCTACACTGAAGCTTTCTTT
NA,NA,TRBV6-6,TRBJ1-6,CASSYSGRNSPLHF,TGTGCCAGCAGTTACTCGGGGAGGAATTCACCCCTCCACTTT
NA,once,TRBV19,TRBJ1-5,CASSSSTRALENF,TGTGCCAGTAGTTCTTCAACAAGGGCCCTTGAGAATTTT
NA,few,TRBV19,TRBJ1-5,CASSYRQARQGPQHF,TGTGCCAGTAGTTACCGACAGGCCCGGCAAGGGCCCCAGCATTTT
NA,NA,TRBV28,TRBJ1-1,CASGSRGLNTEAFF,TGTGCCAGCGGTAGCAGGGGACTCAACACTGAAGCTTTCTTT
NA,NA,TRBV4-1,TRBJ2-7,CASSQGVVSSPPEQYF,TGCGCCAGCAGCCAAGGGGTGGTCTCTTCCCCCCCCGAGCAGTACTTC
TRBD1,NA,TRBV5-5,TRBJ1-4,CASRPDRGGNEKLFF,TGTGCCAGCAGGCCGGACAGGGGTGGTAATGAAAAACTGTTTTTT
NA,NA,TRBV6-1,TRBJ2-7,CASSEALGGYEQYF,TGTGCCAGCAGTGAAGCCCTAGGGGGCTACGAGCAGTACTTC
NA,NA,TRBV6-5,TRBJ2-3,CASSYSGGTQYF,TGTGCCAGCAGTTACTCGGGCGGTACGCAGTATTTT
NA,NA,TRBV4-2,TRBJ2-5,CASSPVGEKETQYF,TGTGCCAGCAGCCCCGTAGGGGAAAAAGAGACCCAGTACTTC
TRBD1,NA,TRBV30,TRBJ2-2,CAWSVYRGTGELFF,TGTGCCTGGAGTGTGTACAGGGGGACCGGGGAGCTGTTTTTT
NA,NA,TRBV7-9,TRBJ1-3,CASSYGGGPPGNTIYF,TGTGCCAGCAGCTACGGGGGGGGTCCTCCTGGAAACACCATATATTTT
NA,NA,TRBV19,TRBJ1-1,CASSISGFPNTEAFF,TGTGCCAGTAGTATTTCCGGGTTCCCGAACACTGAAGCTTTCTTT
TRBD1,few,TRBV7-3,TRBJ2-1,CASSLNRQGADEQFF,TGTGCCAGCAGCTTAAATAGACAGGGGGCCGATGAGCAGTTCTTC
TRBD2,NA,TRBV7-3,TRBJ2-3,CASSLAGTSGGLDTQYF,TGTGCCAGCAGCTTAGCCGGGACTAGCGGGGGGCTAGATACGCAGTATTTT
NA,NA,TRBV5-8,TRBJ1-5,CASSPIVGRAQHF,TGTGCCAGCAGCCCTATTGTCGGGCGGGCCCAGCATTTT
NA,NA,TRBV4-3,TRBJ2-7,CASSQDALAGNLSEQYF,TGCGCCAGCAGCCAAGATGCATTGGCGGGGAATCTATCTGAGCAGTACTTC
NA,NA,TRBV4-3,TRBJ2-1,CASSQDVSTNEQFF,TGCGCCAGCAGCCAAGATGTCAGTACCAATGAGCAGTTCTTC
NA,NA,TRBV9,TRBJ2-2,CASSVATGGGTDGELFF,TGTGCCAGCAGCGTAGCTACAGGGGGAGGGACGGACGGGGAGCTGTTTTTT
TRBD1,NA,TRBV19,TRBJ1-1,CASRRQGNTEAFF,TGTGCCAGTCGACGACAGGGGAACACTGAAGCTTTCTTT
NA,few,TRBV11-1,TRBJ1-2,CASSLNSGGYGYTF,TGTGCCAGCAGCTTAAACAGCGGAGGCTATGGCTACACCTTC
NA,NA,TRBV30,TRBJ2-7,CAWSGGDSYEQYF,TGTGCCTGGAGTGGGGGGGATTCTTACGAGCAGTACTTC
TRBD1,NA,TRBV29-1,TRBJ2-7,CSVEGDPGQYEQYF,TGCAGCGTTGAGGGGGATCCGGGACAGTACGAGCAGTACTTC
NA,few,TRBV5-1,TRBJ1-2,CASSRDNPNYGYTF,TGCGCCAGCAGCCGGGACAACCCTAACTATGGCTACACCTTC
NA,NA,TRBV7-6,TRBJ1-2,CASSLSAGPLGYGYTF,TGTGCCAGCAGCTTGAGTGCAGGCCCCTTAGGCTATGGCTACACCTTC
NA,NA,TRBV18,TRBJ1-1,CASSLETGRSSAFF,TGTGCCAGCTCACTCGAGACAGGACGTAGTTCGGCTTTCTTT
TRBD1,NA,TRBV6-4,TRBJ1-6,CASSARGQNNSPLHF,TGTGCCAGCAGTGCCAGGGGACAGAATAATTCACCCCTCCACTTT
NA,NA,TRBV19,TRBJ2-2,CASSIVTGELFF,TGTGCCAGTAGTATCGTCACCGGGGAGCTGTTTTTT
NA,few,TRBV2,TRBJ2-1,CASSVVSSYNEQFF,TGTGCCAGCAGTGTGGTGAGCTCCTACAATGAGCAGTTCTTC
NA,NA,TRBV7-8,TRBJ1-4,CASSSRATNEKLFF,TGTGCCAGCAGCAGCCGGGCAACTAATGAAAAACTGTTTTTT